The 6 T cell receptor beta chains listed next were all sequenced from one sample in a study of shared clonotypes between healthy human individuals. Naive CD8 cells, CD45RO-negative and positively selected for CCR7, excluded terminally differentiated effector memory CD45RA+ cells. Generated by immunoSEQ multiplex PCR, the TCRdb table keeps only in-frame clones and is missing some. The sample has 800,000 to 950,000 clones, approximately 97% seen once; the top ten hold around 0.25%. The sequenced sample consisted of naive CD8+ T cells sorted from blood. The receptors shown here come from a man under 40 in good health.

The chain has TRBV7-7 and TRBJ2-1, with TRBD2 identical over 12 bases. The J segment lost 8 bases and the V segment lost 5 bases, leaving 7 bases of the junction unmatched. CDR3 length: 15 amino acids. Germline V gene lookup returns CDR1 SSHAT and CDR2 FNYEAQ (reference sequence). This chain's CDR3 is CASSITSGRSHEQFF. The CDR3 DNA reads as TGTGCCAGCAGCATAACTAGCGGGAGGAGTCATGAGCAGTTCTTC.

The chain combines TRBV7-9 with TRBJ2-1, with 7 nucleotides matching TRBD1. The germline CDR1 and CDR2 sequences are SEHNR and FQNEAQ (reference sequence). The V gene end was trimmed by 0 bases and the J gene end by 4 bases; junction bases not matched to a gene: 6. The CDR3 extends over 16 amino acids. CDR3 nucleotide sequence: TGTGCCAGCAGCTTAGCGCCAAAGGGGGCTTACAATGAGCAGTTCTTC. Its protein is CASSLAPKGAYNEQFF.

The V and J genes are TRBV6-1 and TRBJ2-7; 8 bases map to TRBD2. The CDR3 is 15 amino acids. V lost 6 bases and J lost 5; bases outside the gene matches: 12. CDR1 is MNHNS, CDR2 SASEGT, per germline. CDR3 nucleotide sequence: TGTGCCAGCAGGTACGCCGCGGGAGGATATGACGAGCAGTACTTC. It specifies CASRYAAGGYDEQYF.

The rearrangement links TRBV4-1 to TRBJ2-1; D possibly matches TRBD1 or TRBD2 (6 bases each). Germline assignment: CDR1 MGHRA and CDR2 YSYEKL. This CDR3 has 16 amino acids. V lost 1 base, J lost 2 bases, and 12 bases lay in between. CDR3 sequence: CASSQGGASPYNEQFF. In DNA form, the CDR3 reads TGCGCCAGCAGCCAAGGGGGGGCCTCGCCCTACAATGAGCAGTTCTTC.

V and J are TRBV6-1 and TRBJ2-2, with D hard to call. V shed 7 bases and J shed 7 bases, with 13 bases lying between them. CDR3 size: 13 residues. Germline V gene lookup returns CDR1 MNHNS and CDR2 SASEGT. CDR3 sequence reads: CASNGHTGGELFF. CDR3 DNA: TGTGCCAGCAACGGGCACACGGGCGGGGAGCTGTTTTTT.

The chain joins TRBV27 to TRBJ2-7; D unclear. Trimming removed 3 bases at V and 5 bases at J, with 11 bases between. The CDR3 is 13 residues long. The germline CDR1 and CDR2 sequences are MNHEY and SMNVEV (reference sequence). The CDR3 DNA reads as TGTGCCAGCAGTTTCAGGCCCAGTGACGAGCAGTACTTC. It encodes CASSFRPSDEQYF.